Sequencing of this TCR beta chain was carried out in a study of T cell responses to AZD1222 COVID-19 vaccine. Germline CDR1 SQVTM, CDR2 ANQGSEA. V dropped 6 bases and J dropped 5; count of bases not matched to a gene: 2. This CDR3 has 12 residues. General study results and limits: The donors showed a predominance of white British ancestry and of females, with possible underestimation of clonal diversity.

Here immunoSEQ multiplex PCR was the method, and the copy in TCRdb shows in-frame clones only, minus some. The data hold roughly 93,000 clones, with roughly nine tenths observed a single time. To note about this clone: Its antigen is unidentified.

The receptor was derived from an adult in good health. The source material was peripheral blood, sampled on day 0 of AZD1222 vaccination. The V gene is TRBV29-1, the J gene TRBJ2-5; TRBD2 matches 11 bases. Here the CDR3 DNA reads TGCAGCGTGACTAGCGGGGTTGAGACCCAGTACTTC. Translated: CSVTSGVETQYF. Using reference TRBV29-1 and TRBJ2-5 for the parts outside the CDR3, the full variable domain is SAVISQKPSRDICQRGTSLTIQCQVDSQVTMMFWYRQQPGQSLTLIATANQGSEATYESGFVIDKFPISRPNLTFSTLTVSNMSPEDSSIYLCSVTSGVETQYFGPGTRLLVL.